This TCR beta chain was sequenced in a study of T cells in Graves' hyperthyroidism and ophthalmopathy. Across the whole study: It was at initial diagnosis, before any treatment, that peripheral blood was collected.

Roughly 9.1 ml of fresh peripheral blood supplied the PBMCs. The CDR3 length is 15 residues. Germline V gene sequence: CDR1 SGHTA, CDR2 FQGTGA. Trimming stripped 6 bases from V and 3 bases from J, with 16 bases between. Whole-study findings and limits: Ophthalmopathy could be told apart from stable hyperthyroidism with a 13 V-J model.

Note on this clonotype: Its target is unknown.

Template material for amplifying TCR beta CDR3 regions consisted of RNA transcripts. Using the HTBI primer set, a first-round RT-PCR was run on the TCR CDR3. TCRdb called the multiplex PCR reads again in MiXCR, with one record for every CDR3 protein. Among hundreds of thousands of distinct CDR3 sequences, 15% were seen once, and the ten largest hold around a third. The TCR comes from a woman between 25 and 40 years old with Graves' hyperthyroidism. Sequenced sample: blood. V gene TRBV7-3 combines with J gene TRBJ2-3, with D possibly matching TRBD2 (6 bases). The CDR3 region is CASSPLGRGTDTQYF. The CDR3, as DNA: TGTGCCAGCAGTCCTCTGGGACGGGGGACAGATACGCAGTATTTT.